This T cell receptor (beta chain) was observed in a study of blood T cell repertoires in COVID-19. The data were produced by immunoSEQ multiplex PCR, yet TCRdb's version contains in-frame clones alone and is incomplete. Of over 35,000 clones listed, approximately 70% were seen once; the top ten hold roughly 5.8%. This CDR3 region has 13 residues. The junction had 4 bases not matched to a gene; V was cut back by 4 bases and J by 11 bases. CDR1 is SGHTA, CDR2 FQGNSA, per germline. Sequenced: peripheral blood. The J gene is TRBJ1-4, the V gene TRBV7-2; TRBD1 agrees at 10 bases. This TCR was recovered from a man older than 75 with acute or convalescent COVID-19. CDR3 in DNA: TGTGCCAGCAGCTCTGGACAGGGGGGGAAACTGTTTTTT. Translated: CASSSGQGGKLFF.